The 29 T cell receptor beta chains presented below share a single source sample, sequenced in a study of blood T cell repertoires in COVID-19. The data were produced by immunoSEQ multiplex PCR, yet TCRdb's version contains in-frame clones alone and is incomplete. The sample has 210,000 or so clones; about 83% are singletons. Input material: peripheral blood. These receptors were taken from a woman under 40 with COVID-19, enrolled during active disease.

The chain uses TRBV11-1 and TRBJ2-2, with 8 positions matching TRBD2. CDR1 and CDR2 from the germline V gene are SGHAT and FQDESV (reference sequence). The CDR3 contains 14 residues. Trimming cost V 3 bases and J 7 bases; bases outside gene matches: 4. The CDR3 region is CASSLGLGGGELFF. In nucleotides, the CDR3 is TGTGCCAGCAGCTTGGGACTAGGCGGCGGGGAGCTGTTTTTT.

The CDR3 nucleotides read TGTGCCAGCAGCCAGGACAGGGTAAAAGTCGAGCAGTACTTC. It is translated as CASSQDRVKVEQYF. The chain has TRBV28 and TRBJ2-7; 8 nucleotides match TRBD1. CDR1 and CDR2 (germline): MDHEN, SYDVKM. Germline trimming cut 6 bases from V and 6 bases from J; bases unmatched to any gene: 10. The CDR3 covers 14 residues.

The chain is built from TRBV5-1 and TRBJ2-7, with a possible D match to TRBD1 (5 bases). Germline-derived CDR1 and CDR2 are SGHRS and YFSETQ. The V gene lost 0 bases and the J gene lost 5 bases, with 9 bases spanning the gap. This CDR3 has 13 residues. CDR3 residues: CASSLVPGNEQYF. The CDR3 DNA reads TGCGCCAGCAGCTTGGTGCCAGGGAACGAGCAGTACTTC.

This chain links TRBV11-1 with TRBJ1-1, with D unresolved. Deletions cut 1 base from V and 5 bases from J, with 8 bases between. Germline V gene data show CDR1 as SGHAT and CDR2 as FQDESV (reference sequence). CDR3 length: 13 amino acids. The chain's CDR3 is CASSLVGRTEAFF. In nucleotides, the CDR3 is TGTGCCAGCAGCTTAGTAGGGAGGACTGAAGCTTTCTTT.

This rearrangement joins TRBV12-3 or TRBV12-4 to TRBJ2-1, with a weak D call TRBD2 (5 bases). CDR3 length: 13 residues. Trimming left V 5 bases short and J 8 bases short, with 13 bases between. This CDR3 is CASSPTSGHEQFF. CDR3 DNA sequence: TGTGCCAGCAGTCCGACCAGCGGACATGAGCAGTTCTTC.

The chain combines TRBV13 with TRBJ2-3, with 7 positions matching TRBD1. This CDR3 region has 17 residues. V shed 1 base, J shed 3 bases, and the junction held 10 bases outside the gene matches. CDR1 is PRHDT, CDR2 FYEKMQ, per germline (reference sequence). CDR3 sequence (DNA): TGTGCCAGCAGCTTAGTAAACAGGGGATGGGGTACAGATACGCAGTATTTT. It yields the protein CASSLVNRGWGTDTQYF.

This sequence joins TRBV7-6 and TRBJ1-1; D possibly corresponds to TRBD1 (5 bases). CDR1 is SGHVS, CDR2 FNYEAQ, per germline. This CDR3 is built from 13 residues. The V end was cut by 2 bases, the J end by 3 bases, with 7 bases between. As DNA, the CDR3 is TGTGCCAGCAGCTTACAGGGCCACACTGAAGCTTTCTTT. This sequence encodes CASSLQGHTEAFF.

This clone was found once. This chain links TRBV20-1 with TRBJ2-1, with a possible D match to TRBD2 (5 bases). Between the trimmed V and J ends, which lost 6 bases and 12 bases, there was a span of 12 bases. CDR1 and CDR2 (germline): DFQATT, SNEGSKA (reference sequence). The CDR3 loop spans 10 amino acids. The CDR3 nucleotides are TGCAGTGCACTAAGCGGACTGCAGTTCTTC. This encodes CSALSGLQFF.

This rearrangement joins TRBV13 to TRBJ2-3, with TRBD2 matching over 12 bases. The CDR3 consists of 16 residues. V lost 3 bases and J lost 6; bases outside the gene matches: 7. From germline, CDR1 is PRHDT and CDR2 FYEKMQ (reference sequence). The CDR3 protein is CASSFRAGTSGDTQYF. The CDR3 nucleotides read TGTGCCAGCAGCTTCCGCGCCGGGACTAGCGGGGATACGCAGTATTTT.

The chain has TRBV27 and TRBJ2-7; no firm D call. Per germline, CDR1 MNHEY and CDR2 SMNVEV (reference sequence). The CDR3 runs 14 residues. Between the trimmed V and J ends, which lost 3 bases and 1 base, there was a span of 10 bases. The CDR3 nucleotides read TGTGCCAGCAGTTTCAGGCAGGCTTCCTACGAGCAGTACTTC. It translates to CASSFRQASYEQYF.

The V gene is TRBV29-1, the J gene TRBJ2-5; D is unresolved. Germline values: CDR1 SQVTM, CDR2 ANQGSEA. V lost 2 bases, J lost 1 base, and 8 bases lay in between. This CDR3 has 13 residues. The CDR3 is CSVEKAVQETQYF. The CDR3 bases are TGCAGCGTTGAAAAGGCGGTCCAAGAGACCCAGTACTTC.

This chain connects TRBV6-2 or TRBV6-3 to TRBJ1-1; D unclear. Germline CDR1 reads MNHEY; CDR2 reads SVGEGT. The V and J ends lost 5 bases and 4 bases respectively, with 8 bases between them. CDR3 length: 12 residues. Written as DNA, the CDR3 is TGTGCCAGCAGTCAGACTTCCACTGAAGCTTTCTTT. Encoded protein: CASSQTSTEAFF.

The chain couples TRBV19 to TRBJ1-2, with unresolved D. The CDR3 covers 14 residues. V was pared by 7 bases and J by 4 bases, with 16 bases between. Germline V gives CDR1 LNHDA, CDR2 SQIVND (reference sequence). CDR3 residues: CASTKPQAGYGYTF. As DNA, the CDR3 is TGTGCCAGTACGAAACCGCAGGCAGGCTATGGCTACACCTTC. The full variable domain, completed using reference TRBV19 and TRBJ1-2, is DGGITQSPKYLFRKEGQNVTLSCEQNLNHDAMYWYRQDPGQGLRLIYYSQIVNDFQKGDIAEGYSVSREKKESFPLTVTSAQKNPTAFYLCASTKPQAGYGYTFGSGTRLTVV.

This clone has just a few counts. The chain employs TRBV4-2 and TRBJ2-5; 9 positions match TRBD2. After removal of 3 bases from V and 5 bases from J, the junction contained 7 bases not matched to a gene. This CDR3 is 15 amino acids long. The V gene's germline CDR1 is LGHNA and CDR2 YNFKEQ. In nucleotides, the CDR3 is TGTGCCAGCAGCCACCTTTTAGCGGGAGACGAGACCCAGTACTTC. As protein: CASSHLLAGDETQYF.

The count of this clone is one. The V and J genes are TRBV27 and TRBJ2-7; the D gene is possibly TRBD2 (6 bases). Germline V gene sequence: CDR1 MNHEY, CDR2 SMNVEV (reference sequence). The CDR3 consists of 14 residues. With 6 bases removed from V and 2 bases from J, the gap between germline ends came to 14 bases. Written as DNA, the CDR3 is TGTGCCAGCAGGGGATTGGAGGGCACCTACGAGCAGTACTTC. Amino acids: CASRGLEGTYEQYF.

The chain is built from TRBV12-2 and TRBJ2-7; the DNA was not used to check the table's D call, TRBD1. TRBV12-2 is given as a pseudogene. The CDR3 consists of 16 residues. This CDR3 reads CASRFPTGGGCYEQYF. Here the CDR3 DNA reads TGTGCAAGTCGCTTCCCGACAGGGGGCGGCTGCTACGAGCAGTACTTC.

On this clone: Other DNA sequences in the sample encode the same CDR3. DNA of the CDR3: TGCGCCAGCAGCCAAGGACAGGGCAATCAGCCCCAGCATTTT. This encodes CASSQGQGNQPQHF. This chain joins TRBV4-3 and TRBJ1-5; TRBD1 is a possible D gene (6 bases). CDR1 is LGHNA, CDR2 YSLEER, per germline. The CDR3 covers 14 residues. Trimming shortened V by 1 base and J by 2 bases, and 6 bases separated the two germline ends.

The gene calls are TRBV5-6 and TRBJ2-5, with D tentatively TRBD2 (5 bases). V gave up 0 bases and J gave up 2 bases, with 8 bases separating them. The CDR3 runs to 14 residues. Per the germline V gene, CDR1 is SGHDT and CDR2 is YYEEEE. The CDR3 nucleotides are TGTGCCAGCAGCTTGGCCACGGGGCAAGAGACCCAGTACTTC. Protein: CASSLATGQETQYF.

The chain uses TRBV6-5 and TRBJ2-7; D remains unclear. Trimming removed 6 bases from V and 0 bases from J, with 9 bases in between. Germline V gene lookup returns CDR1 MNHEY and CDR2 SVGAGI. The CDR3 spans 13 residues. The CDR3 loop is CASRAAGSYEQYF. As DNA, the CDR3 is TGTGCCAGCAGAGCTGCCGGCTCCTACGAGCAGTACTTC.

The chain combines TRBV4-2 with TRBJ2-7; TRBD1 might be the D (6 bases). The CDR3 consists of 16 residues. V was cut by 1 base and J by 1 base, with 14 bases left in between. Germline CDR1 and CDR2: LGHNA and YNFKEQ. The CDR3 spells CASSQAAGQGSYEQYF. The CDR3 DNA reads as TGTGCCAGCAGCCAAGCTGCCGGCCAGGGGTCCTACGAGCAGTACTTC.

The chain joins TRBV5-6 to TRBJ2-5; TRBD1 matches 8 bases. CDR1 SGHDT and CDR2 YYEEEE come from the germline V gene. The CDR3 runs 15 residues. The ends lost 0 bases at V and 5 bases at J; junction bases unmatched: 6. The CDR3 bases are TGTGCCAGCAGCTTGGCGGGCAGGGGGCCGGAGACCCAGTACTTC. Amino acids: CASSLAGRGPETQYF.

The chain is built from TRBV5-1 and TRBJ2-5, with D possibly being TRBD2 (5 bases). The CDR3 totals 15 residues. The germline gives CDR1 SGHRS, CDR2 YFSETQ. V gave up 0 bases and J gave up 3 bases, with 12 bases separating them. The CDR3, as DNA: TGCGCCAGCAGCTTGGCCAGCCGGGGAGAAGAGACCCAGTACTTC. Translation gives CASSLASRGEETQYF.

The chain carries TRBV7-3 and TRBJ2-3; TRBD1 aligns across 11 bases. The CDR3 runs to 14 residues. Germline trimming cut 5 bases from V and 5 bases from J; bases unmatched to any gene: 3. CDR1 and CDR2 (germline): SGHTA, FQGTGA. The CDR3 DNA sequence: TGTGCCAGCAGCACGGACAGGGGGCTAGATACGCAGTATTTT. Protein sequence: CASSTDRGLDTQYF.

This clone has a single count. This CDR3 is CATGTLTPGTEAFF. The CDR3 nucleotides read TGTGCCACCGGGACACTGACCCCTGGGACTGAAGCTTTCTTT. The genes are TRBV28 and TRBJ1-1, with D maybe TRBD1 (6 bases). V was shortened by 10 bases and J by 5 bases, with 20 bases between the two germline ends. The germline CDR1 and CDR2 sequences are MDHEN and SYDVKM. The CDR3 runs to 14 residues.

In nucleotides, the CDR3 is TGTGCCAGCAGCCGCGACATGCTCTATGGGGGCTACACCTTC. This gives the protein CASSRDMLYGGYTF. The chain has TRBV6-2 or TRBV6-3 and TRBJ1-2; no clear D gene. Looked up from germline, CDR1 is MNHEY and CDR2 is SVGEGT. V gave up 6 bases and J gave up 8 bases, with 19 bases separating them. CDR3 length: 14 residues.

The chain has TRBV15 and TRBJ1-2, with 7 positions matching TRBD1. After removal of 6 bases from V and 4 bases from J, the junction contained 8 bases not matched to a gene. The germline CDR1 and CDR2 sequences are LNHNV and YYDKDF (reference sequence). The CDR3 contains 14 residues. The CDR3 DNA is TGTGCCACCAGAAAGACAGGGCTAGGCTATGGCTACACCTTC. This codes for CATRKTGLGYGYTF.

This clone was recorded only once. V and J are TRBV24-1 and TRBJ1-1; a possible D gene is TRBD1 (5 bases). Germline V lookup: CDR1 KGHDR, CDR2 SFDVKD. This CDR3 has 14 residues. Trimming cost V 4 bases and J 5 bases, with 13 bases left between them. The CDR3 DNA reads as TGTGCCACCAGTGAGGGCAGGGTCGGGACTGAAGCTTTCTTT. Translating it yields CATSEGRVGTEAFF.

V gene TRBV11-2 combines with J gene TRBJ2-2, with D tentatively TRBD1 (5 bases). With 6 bases removed from V and 8 bases from J, the gap between germline ends came to 13 bases. This CDR3 is 13 amino acids long. Germline CDR1 reads SGHAT; CDR2 reads FQNNGV. CDR3 sequence: CASSQGVSGELFF. The CDR3 nucleotides read TGTGCCAGCAGTCAGGGTGTCTCGGGGGAGCTGTTTTTT.

The rearrangement uses TRBV28 and TRBJ1-5; no reliable D call. The CDR3 has 15 amino acids. CDR1 MDHEN and CDR2 SYDVKM come from the germline V gene. The V and J ends lost 5 bases and 4 bases respectively, with 15 bases between them. The CDR3 DNA reads as TGTGCCAGCAGTGCGATTGAGACTTTGAATCAGCCCCAGCATTTT. This sequence encodes CASSAIETLNQPQHF.